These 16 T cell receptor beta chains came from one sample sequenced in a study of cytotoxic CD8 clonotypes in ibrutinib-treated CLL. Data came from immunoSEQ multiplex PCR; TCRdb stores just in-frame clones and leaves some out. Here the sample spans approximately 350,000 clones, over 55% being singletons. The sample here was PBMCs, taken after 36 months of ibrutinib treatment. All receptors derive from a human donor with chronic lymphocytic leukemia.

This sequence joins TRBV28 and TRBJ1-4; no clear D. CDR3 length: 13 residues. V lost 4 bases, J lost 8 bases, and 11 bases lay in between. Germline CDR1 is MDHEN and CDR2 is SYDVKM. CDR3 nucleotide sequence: TGTGCCAGCAGTTATGTGGGTTCGGAAAAACTGTTTTTT. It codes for CASSYVGSEKLFF.

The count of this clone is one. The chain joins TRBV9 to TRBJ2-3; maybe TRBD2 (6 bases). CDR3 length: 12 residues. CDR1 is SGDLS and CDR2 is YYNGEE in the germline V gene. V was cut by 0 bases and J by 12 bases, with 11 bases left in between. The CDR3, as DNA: TGTGCCAGCAGCGTAGGTCTAGCGCCTCAGTATTTT. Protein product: CASSVGLAPQYF.

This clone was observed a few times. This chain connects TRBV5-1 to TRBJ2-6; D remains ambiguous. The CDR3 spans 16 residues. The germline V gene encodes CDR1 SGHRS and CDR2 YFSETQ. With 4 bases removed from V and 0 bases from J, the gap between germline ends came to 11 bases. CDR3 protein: CASSASESSGANVLTF. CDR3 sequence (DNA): TGCGCCAGCAGCGCCTCAGAAAGCTCTGGGGCCAACGTCCTGACTTTC. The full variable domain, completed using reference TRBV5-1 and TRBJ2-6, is KAGVTQTPRYLIKTRGQQVTLSCSPISGHRSVSWYQQTPGQGLQFLFEYFSETQRNKGNFPGRFSGRQFSNSRSEMNVSTLELGDSALYLCASSASESSGANVLTFGAGSRLTVL.

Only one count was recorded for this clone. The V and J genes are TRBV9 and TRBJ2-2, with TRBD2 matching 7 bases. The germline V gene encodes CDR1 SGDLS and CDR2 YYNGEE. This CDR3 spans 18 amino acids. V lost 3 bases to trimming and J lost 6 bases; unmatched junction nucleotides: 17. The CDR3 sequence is CASSAGTTQELTPGELFF. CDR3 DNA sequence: TGTGCCAGCAGCGCTGGGACTACCCAAGAACTCACACCCGGGGAGCTGTTTTTT.

This chain's CDR3 is CASSEPLGADTQYF. The DNA for the CDR3 is TGTGCCAGCAGTGAACCCCTGGGGGCAGATACGCAGTATTTT. The chain employs TRBV6-1 and TRBJ2-3; perhaps D is TRBD1 or TRBD2 (5 bases each). The CDR3 loop spans 14 amino acids. Trimming left V 2 bases short and J 4 bases short, with 10 bases between. Germline CDR1 reads MNHNS; CDR2 reads SASEGT.

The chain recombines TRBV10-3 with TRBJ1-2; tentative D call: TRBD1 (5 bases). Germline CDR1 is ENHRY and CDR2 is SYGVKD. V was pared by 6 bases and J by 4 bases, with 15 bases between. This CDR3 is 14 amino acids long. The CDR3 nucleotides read TGTGCCATCAGCGGCCCGCAGGGAAGCTATGGCTACACCTTC. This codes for CAISGPQGSYGYTF.

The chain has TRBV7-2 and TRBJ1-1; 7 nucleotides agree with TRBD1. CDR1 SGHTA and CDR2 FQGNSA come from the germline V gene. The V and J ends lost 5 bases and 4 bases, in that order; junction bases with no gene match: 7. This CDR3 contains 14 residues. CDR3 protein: CASSATGSATEAFF. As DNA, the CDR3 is TGTGCCAGCAGCGCGACAGGGAGTGCCACTGAAGCTTTCTTT.

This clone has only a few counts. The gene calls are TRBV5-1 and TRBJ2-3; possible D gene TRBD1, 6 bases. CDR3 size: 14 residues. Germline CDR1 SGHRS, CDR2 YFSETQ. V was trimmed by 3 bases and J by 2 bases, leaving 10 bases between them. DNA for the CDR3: TGCGCCAGCAGCTGGGACACATACACAGATACGCAGTATTTT. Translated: CASSWDTYTDTQYF.

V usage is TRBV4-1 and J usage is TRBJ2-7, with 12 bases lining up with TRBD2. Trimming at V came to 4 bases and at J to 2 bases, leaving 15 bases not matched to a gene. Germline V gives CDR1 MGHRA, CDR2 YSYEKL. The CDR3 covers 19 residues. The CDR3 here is CASSRRGPSGRAATYEQYF. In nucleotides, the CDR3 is TGCGCCAGCAGCCGACGGGGCCCTAGCGGGAGGGCCGCCACCTACGAGCAGTACTTC.

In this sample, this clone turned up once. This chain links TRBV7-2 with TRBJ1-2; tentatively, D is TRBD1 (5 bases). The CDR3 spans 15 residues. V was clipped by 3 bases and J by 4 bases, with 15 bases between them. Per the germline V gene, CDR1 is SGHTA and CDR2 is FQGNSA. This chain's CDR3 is CASSLLIEGFYGYTF. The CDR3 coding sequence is TGTGCCAGCAGCTTGTTGATTGAGGGGTTCTATGGCTACACCTTC.

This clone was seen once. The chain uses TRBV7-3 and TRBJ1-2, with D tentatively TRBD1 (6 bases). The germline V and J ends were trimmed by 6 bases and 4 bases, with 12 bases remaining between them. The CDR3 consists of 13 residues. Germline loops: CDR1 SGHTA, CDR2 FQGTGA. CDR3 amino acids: CASRQGGSYGYTF. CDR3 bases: TGTGCCAGCAGACAGGGAGGTAGCTATGGCTACACCTTC.

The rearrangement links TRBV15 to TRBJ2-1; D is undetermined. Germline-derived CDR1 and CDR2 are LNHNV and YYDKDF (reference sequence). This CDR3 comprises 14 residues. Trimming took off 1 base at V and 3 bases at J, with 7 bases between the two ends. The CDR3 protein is CATSRGASYNEQFF. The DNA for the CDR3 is TGTGCCACCAGCAGAGGGGCGAGCTACAATGAGCAGTTCTTC.

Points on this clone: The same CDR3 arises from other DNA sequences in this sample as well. CDR3 nucleotides: TGTGCCACCAGCAGAGCTAAGGAGACCCAGTACTTC. This codes for CATSRAKETQYF. The chain has TRBV15 and TRBJ2-5; no firm D call. The CDR3 totals 12 residues. Trimming shortened V by 1 base and J by 5 bases, and 5 bases separated the two germline ends. The V gene's germline CDR1 is LNHNV and CDR2 YYDKDF (reference sequence). The entire variable domain, with the rest obtained from reference TRBV15 and TRBJ2-5, is as follows: DAMVIQNPRYQVTQFGKPVTLSCSQTLNHNVMYWYQQKSSQAPKLLFHYYDKDFNNEADTPDNFQSRRPNTSFCFLDIRSPGLGDTAMYLCATSRAKETQYFGPGTRLLVL.

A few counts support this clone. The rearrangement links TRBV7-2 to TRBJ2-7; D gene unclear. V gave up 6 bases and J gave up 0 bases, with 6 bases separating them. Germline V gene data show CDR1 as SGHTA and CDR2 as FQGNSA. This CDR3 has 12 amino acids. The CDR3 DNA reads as TGTGCCAGCAGTACCCCCTCCTACGAGCAGTACTTC. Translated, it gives CASSTPSYEQYF.

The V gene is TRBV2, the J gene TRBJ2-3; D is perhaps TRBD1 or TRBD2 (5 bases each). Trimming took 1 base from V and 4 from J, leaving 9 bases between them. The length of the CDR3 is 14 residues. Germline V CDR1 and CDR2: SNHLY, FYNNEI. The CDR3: CASSEVWGPDTQYF. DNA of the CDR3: TGTGCCAGCAGTGAAGTTTGGGGACCAGATACGCAGTATTTT.

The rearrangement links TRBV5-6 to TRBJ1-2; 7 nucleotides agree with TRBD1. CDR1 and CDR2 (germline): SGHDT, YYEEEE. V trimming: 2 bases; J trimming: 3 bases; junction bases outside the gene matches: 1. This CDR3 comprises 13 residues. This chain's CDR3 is CASSLQGYYGYTF. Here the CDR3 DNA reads TGTGCCAGCAGCTTACAGGGGTACTATGGCTACACCTTC.